These 28 T cell receptor beta chains were sequenced from one sample in a study of blood T cell repertoires in COVID-19. Clones were read by immunoSEQ multiplex PCR, and TCRdb kept only the in-frame ones, dropping some. Among approximately 190,000 clones listed, roughly 81% were seen once. The sequenced sample consisted of peripheral blood. These receptors all come from a woman aged 70-85 years with active or convalescent COVID-19.

The chain employs TRBV7-3 and TRBJ2-1; TRBD2 aligns across 7 bases. In germline, CDR1 is SGHTA, CDR2 FQGTGA. This CDR3 is built from 14 residues. J lost 0 bases, V lost 10 bases, and 6 bases had no gene match. The CDR3, as DNA: TGTGCCACCCCCCGGGGGGTCTCCTACAATGAGCAGTTCTTC. Its translation: CATPRGVSYNEQFF.

The chain couples TRBV9 to TRBJ2-6, with D possibly matching TRBD2 (5 bases). The CDR3 runs 16 residues. Germline CDR1 is SGDLS and CDR2 is YYNGEE. Deletions cut 5 bases from V and 0 bases from J, with 12 bases between. This chain's CDR3 is CASRGLRDSGANVLTF. For the CDR3, the DNA is TGTGCCAGCAGGGGATTACGGGACTCTGGGGCCAACGTCCTGACTTTC. Full variable domain (missing parts from reference TRBV9 and TRBJ2-6): DSGVTQTPKHLITATGQRVTLRCSPRSGDLSVYWYQQSLDQGLQFLIQYYNGEERAKGNILERFSAQQFPDLHSELNLSSLELGDSALYFCASRGLRDSGANVLTFGAGSRLTVL.

This clone is a singleton in its sample. This chain links TRBV12-3 or TRBV12-4 with TRBJ2-3; 7 bases align to TRBD1. This CDR3 is built from 13 residues. The V gene end was trimmed by 6 bases and the J gene end by 1 base; junction bases not matched to a gene: 1. DNA of the CDR3: TGTGCCAGCAGCGGACAGGGCACAGATACGCAGTATTTT. It codes for CASSGQGTDTQYF.

V and J are TRBV21-1 and TRBJ1-6. TRBV21-1 is noted as a pseudogene. The CDR3 covers 13 residues. The CDR3 is CASVDWINSPLHF. CDR3 DNA: TGTGCCAGCGTGGACTGGATAAATTCACCCCTCCACTTT.

This chain connects TRBV4-2 to TRBJ2-7; 7 nucleotides line up with TRBD2. The germline CDR1 and CDR2 sequences are LGHNA and YNFKEQ. The ends lost 5 bases at V and 3 bases at J; junction bases unmatched: 10. The CDR3 covers 15 residues. The CDR3 spells CASSSRTSGIYEQYF. The CDR3 DNA is TGTGCCAGCAGCTCCCGCACAAGCGGGATCTACGAGCAGTACTTC.

The CDR3 spells CASKWREGVQETQYF. The DNA of the CDR3 is TGTGCCAGCAAGTGGAGGGAGGGAGTTCAAGAGACCCAGTACTTC. V is TRBV6-6 and J is TRBJ2-5; TRBD2 agrees at 7 bases. Looked up from germline, CDR1 is MNHNY and CDR2 is SVGAGI (reference sequence). This CDR3 has 15 residues. The J segment lost 2 bases and the V segment lost 7 bases, leaving 10 bases of the junction unmatched.

V usage is TRBV30 and J usage is TRBJ2-5, with 13 positions matching TRBD2. The CDR3 consists of 17 residues. V was pared by 1 base and J by 5 bases, with 10 bases of the junction left unmatched. Germline V lookup: CDR1 GTSNPN, CDR2 SVGIG (reference sequence). The chain's CDR3 is CAWSEGARLAGGETQYF. Written as DNA, the CDR3 is TGTGCCTGGAGTGAAGGGGCTAGACTAGCGGGAGGTGAGACCCAGTACTTC.

The chain uses TRBV7-9 and TRBJ2-6; 10 positions match TRBD1. Germline CDR1 reads SEHNR; CDR2 reads FQNEAQ (reference sequence). The V and J ends lost 1 base and 1 base, in that order; junction bases with no gene match: 1. The CDR3 is 17 amino acids. CDR3 sequence: CASSLGQGASGANVLTF. Written as DNA, the CDR3 is TGTGCCAGCAGCTTAGGACAGGGGGCTTCTGGGGCCAACGTCCTGACTTTC. Full variable domain (outside the CDR3, taken from reference TRBV7-9 and TRBJ2-6): DTGVSQNPRHKITKRGQNVTFRCDPISEHNRLYWYRQTLGQGPEFLTYFQNEAQLEKSRLLSDRFSAERPKGSFSTLEIQRTEQGDSAMYLCASSLGQGASGANVLTFGAGSRLTVL.

This chain joins TRBV9 and TRBJ1-2; D unresolved. CDR3 length: 14 amino acids. Germline V gene lookup returns CDR1 SGDLS and CDR2 YYNGEE. V shed 0 bases and J shed 4 bases, with 10 bases lying between them. CDR3 region: CASSVGAGIYGYTF. For the CDR3, the DNA is TGTGCCAGCAGCGTAGGTGCGGGGATCTATGGCTACACCTTC.

This clone has a single count. The V and J genes are TRBV7-9 and TRBJ2-5; no clear D gene. Germline CDR1 is SEHNR and CDR2 is FQNEAQ (reference sequence). The CDR3 contains 14 residues. V lost 1 base and J lost 5, with 11 bases in between. Here the CDR3 DNA reads TGTGCCAGCAGCTTAGGGCTTTCCCAGGAGACCCAGTACTTC. Protein sequence: CASSLGLSQETQYF.

The CDR3 here is CASAFGLGATGELFF. As DNA, the CDR3 is TGTGCCAGCGCCTTCGGACTGGGGGCCACCGGGGAGCTGTTTTTT. The gene calls are TRBV3-1 (or the pseudogene TRBV3-2) and TRBJ2-2; tentatively, D is TRBD1 (6 bases). The CDR3 is 15 residues long. V was pared by 8 bases and J by 4 bases, with 17 bases between. Germline CDR1 reads LGHDT; CDR2 reads YNNKEL (reference sequence).

V usage is TRBV5-1 and J usage is TRBJ2-7; 10 nucleotides agree with TRBD2. The V gene's germline CDR1 is SGHRS and CDR2 YFSETQ. The CDR3 contains 16 residues. V lost 0 bases to trimming and J lost 6 bases; unmatched junction nucleotides: 9. For the CDR3, the DNA is TGCGCCAGCAGCTTGGATAAGGGACTAGCGAGCGGCGAGCAGTACTTC. It encodes CASSLDKGLASGEQYF.

The chain has TRBV2 and TRBJ1-2, with D possibly TRBD1 on 5 matching bases. V gave up 5 bases and J gave up 4 bases, with 8 bases separating them. Germline CDR1 reads SNHLY; CDR2 reads FYNNEI. The CDR3 loop spans 12 amino acids. The CDR3 reads CASSPGLYGYTF. The DNA for the CDR3 is TGTGCCAGCAGTCCAGGGCTCTATGGCTACACCTTC.

The chain joins TRBV5-4 to TRBJ2-2; 13 bases align to TRBD2. The CDR3 totals 18 residues. The junction had 6 bases not matched to a gene; V was cut back by 4 bases and J by 0 bases. The germline CDR1 and CDR2 sequences are SGHNT and YYREEE (reference sequence). The CDR3 DNA sequence: TGTGCCAGCAGCGGAGGACTAGCGGGGGACCCGAACACCGGGGAGCTGTTTTTT. This sequence encodes CASSGGLAGDPNTGELFF.

This clone was picked up one time. The chain employs TRBV2 and TRBJ2-5; no clear D. Trimming shortened V by 8 bases and J by 1 base, and 8 bases separated the two germline ends. Per germline, CDR1 SNHLY and CDR2 FYNNEI. The CDR3 runs 12 residues. Here the CDR3 DNA reads TGTGCCAGCGGTCGAGTCCAAGAGACCCAGTACTTC. Protein: CASGRVQETQYF.

The chain uses TRBV13 and TRBJ1-4; 10 bases agree with TRBD1. Per the germline V gene, CDR1 is PRHDT and CDR2 is FYEKMQ (reference sequence). With V trimmed by 5 bases and J by 7 bases, 13 bases remained unmatched. The CDR3 contains 17 residues. The CDR3 sequence is CASSPPSPGQGCEKLFF. Here the CDR3 DNA reads TGTGCCAGCAGCCCGCCGAGCCCGGGACAGGGGTGTGAAAAACTGTTTTTT.

The V call is TRBV5-1, the J call TRBJ2-1, with 8 nucleotides matching TRBD1. J was trimmed by 10 bases and V by 4 bases; bases with no gene match: 10. The CDR3 has 14 residues. CDR1 is SGHRS, CDR2 YFSETQ, per germline. The CDR3: CASSRGQGDEEQFF. The CDR3 DNA sequence: TGCGCCAGCAGCCGAGGACAGGGCGACGAGGAGCAGTTCTTC.

The gene calls are TRBV3-1 (or the pseudogene TRBV3-2) and TRBJ2-3; 12 nucleotides agree with TRBD2. Per germline, CDR1 LGHDT and CDR2 YNNKEL (reference sequence). Germline trimming cut 1 base from V and 2 bases from J; bases unmatched to any gene: 7. The CDR3 covers 18 residues. The chain's CDR3 is CASSQGLAGGPNTDTQYF. The CDR3 region has the DNA TGTGCCAGCAGCCAAGGTCTAGCGGGAGGGCCGAACACAGATACGCAGTATTTT.

CDR3 sequence: CASSLRTGVANYGYTF. CDR3 bases: TGTGCCAGCAGCTTGAGGACAGGGGTCGCTAACTATGGCTACACCTTC. V is TRBV5-6 and J is TRBJ1-2; 9 bases match TRBD1. Germline V CDR1 and CDR2: SGHDT, YYEEEE. The CDR3 spans 16 residues. V was pared by 1 base and J by 0 bases, with 4 bases of the junction left unmatched.

The table lists this clone with a count of one. The genes are TRBV6-1 and TRBJ2-7, with TRBD2 identical over 8 bases. After removal of 2 bases from V and 7 bases from J, the junction contained 10 bases not matched to a gene. This CDR3 is 15 amino acids long. The germline V gene encodes CDR1 MNHNS and CDR2 SASEGT. Here the CDR3 DNA reads TGTGCCAGCAGTGAACTAGCGGGCCCGACGGGGGAGCAGTACTTC. This encodes CASSELAGPTGEQYF.

This clone appeared a single time. The chain couples TRBV19 to TRBJ2-3, with 12 bases lining up with TRBD2. The germline V gene has CDR1 LNHDA and CDR2 SQIVND (reference sequence). V lost 3 bases to trimming and J lost 4 bases; unmatched junction nucleotides: 8. The CDR3 length is 17 residues. CDR3 protein: CASSIRGLAGGPDTQYF. The CDR3 coding sequence is TGTGCCAGTAGTATTCGAGGGCTAGCGGGAGGGCCAGATACGCAGTATTTT. Full variable domain (remainder filled in from reference TRBV19 and TRBJ2-3): DGGITQSPKYLFRKEGQNVTLSCEQNLNHDAMYWYRQDPGQGLRLIYYSQIVNDFQKGDIAEGYSVSREKKESFPLTVTSAQKNPTAFYLCASSIRGLAGGPDTQYFGPGTRLTVL.

The chain links TRBV3-1 (or the pseudogene TRBV3-2) to TRBJ2-7; maybe TRBD2 (5 bases). The CDR3 has 17 amino acids. Germline V gene sequence: CDR1 LGHDT, CDR2 YNNKEL (reference sequence). V was clipped by 4 bases and J by 0 bases, with 19 bases between them. Here the CDR3 reads CASSLRTPQTFSYEQYF. The CDR3 DNA sequence: TGTGCCAGCAGCCTACGGACTCCCCAAACCTTCTCCTACGAGCAGTACTTC.

This clone has a single count. The chain couples TRBV2 to TRBJ1-2; D is possibly TRBD1 (6 bases). V was cut by 2 bases and J by 6 bases, with 16 bases left in between. CDR3 length: 15 amino acids. Germline lookup yields CDR1 SNHLY and CDR2 FYNNEI. The CDR3, as DNA: TGTGCCAGCAGTGAACAGTGGGCGGGGGGCGATGGCTACACCTTC. Translating it yields CASSEQWAGGDGYTF.

The genes are TRBV27 and TRBJ1-5; a weak D match, TRBD1 (6 bases). The length of the CDR3 is 15 residues. Germline CDR1 and CDR2: MNHEY and SMNVEV (reference sequence). Trimming removed 4 bases from V and 5 bases from J, with 15 bases in between. CDR3 nucleotides: TGTGCCAGCAGTTCAACTAGGGGGAGGGATCAGCCCCAGCATTTT. This translates into CASSSTRGRDQPQHF.

The chain combines TRBV27 with TRBJ1-3; 8 bases agree with TRBD1. Per the germline V gene, CDR1 is MNHEY and CDR2 is SMNVEV (reference sequence). J was trimmed by 3 bases and V by 6 bases; bases with no gene match: 4. This CDR3 is 14 amino acids long. The CDR3 reads CASRSTGVGNTIYF. The CDR3, as DNA: TGTGCCAGCAGATCGACAGGGGTTGGAAACACCATATATTTT.

To note about this clone: Other DNA sequences in this sample translate to the same CDR3. V usage is TRBV5-1 and J usage is TRBJ1-1, with D possibly matching TRBD1 (6 bases). The CDR3 loop spans 13 amino acids. V was cut by 2 bases and J by 2 bases, with 7 bases left in between. The germline V gene has CDR1 SGHRS and CDR2 YFSETQ. The CDR3 reads CASSLQGNTEAFF. For the CDR3, the DNA is TGCGCCAGCAGCTTACAGGGAAACACTGAAGCTTTCTTT.

The chain uses TRBV6-5 and TRBJ1-3; D gene unclear. Germline CDR1 and CDR2: MNHEY and SVGAGI. The V gene lost 7 bases and the J gene lost 0 bases, with 10 bases spanning the gap. The CDR3 covers 14 residues. CDR3 DNA sequence: TGTGCCAGCAAGGAGCGGAGCTCTGGAAACACCATATATTTT. As protein: CASKERSSGNTIYF.

This clone was recorded only once. The rearrangement joins TRBV7-2 to TRBJ2-5; 9 positions agree with TRBD2. J lost 4 bases, V lost 0 bases, and 3 bases had no gene match. Germline CDR1 reads SGHTA; CDR2 reads FQGNSA. This CDR3 region has 15 residues. Here the CDR3 reads CASSLASGSGETQYF. The CDR3 bases are TGTGCCAGCAGCTTAGCTAGCGGGAGCGGAGAGACCCAGTACTTC.